The clone carrying this T cell receptor (beta chain) was seen only once. Its antigen is unknown. Only in-frame clones appear in the TCRdb table, and some are missing; sequencing was by immunoSEQ multiplex PCR. Counted here are more than 55,000 clones, around 90% occurring once; the ten biggest clones make up 4% to 5.5%. The germline gives CDR1 MGHRA, CDR2 YSYEKL. The CDR3 totals 15 residues. Trimming removed 3 bases from V and 0 bases from J, with 11 bases in between. This entry comes from a study of OX40 agonist ivuxolimab in advanced cancers. General observations from the study: Both blood CD4+ and CD8+ T cells showed clonal growth by week 6 at 0.1 to 3.0 mg/kg.

The rearrangement joins TRBV4-1 to TRBJ1-2; the D gene is possibly TRBD1 (6 bases). The receptor was derived from an adult with an advanced solid tumor such as melanoma, head and neck, liver or kidney cancer. Sequenced here: CD4+ or CD8+ T cells sorted from blood, sampled in a trial of the OX40 agonist ivuxolimab. In DNA, the CDR3 is TGCGCCAGCAGCCATAATGGACAGTCTAACTATGGCTACACCTTC. This gives the protein CASSHNGQSNYGYTF.